These T cell receptor beta chains were read from a single sample in a study of OX40 agonist ivuxolimab in advanced cancers. Profiled with immunoSEQ multiplex PCR; TCRdb holds only in-frame clones, not every one. Of tens of thousands of clones in the sample, 70% to 85% were seen once. This material consisted of CD4+ or CD8+ T cells sorted from blood, taken in a trial of the OX40 agonist ivuxolimab. The receptors come from an adult with an advanced solid tumor such as melanoma, head and neck, liver or kidney cancer. CDR3s include the opening cysteine and the closing phenylalanine or tryptophan. A D gene is named only where the DNA matches it firmly. Only part of the rows carry a size: once, few, many, or a class if the clone is expanded.

size	D	V	J	DNA	CDR3
medium-sized	NA	TRBV29-1	TRBJ1-1	TGCAGCTCCAGGGGCCTGAACACTGAAGCTTTCTTT	CSSRGLNTEAFF
NA	NA	TRBV19	TRBJ1-2	TGTGCCAGTAGTATCTCTGGAGACTATGGCTACACCTTC	CASSISGDYGYTF
NA	NA	TRBV6-5	TRBJ1-2	TGTGCCAGCAGCCCCGACGGGCCTGGGGGCTACACCTTC	CASSPDGPGGYTF
NA	NA	TRBV9	TRBJ2-3	TGTGCCAGCAGCGTAAGTGCAAGCGGCAGCACAGATACGCAGTATTTT	CASSVSASGSTDTQYF
NA	TRBD1	TRBV6-5	TRBJ1-2	TGTGCCAGCAGTCTTGGACAGGGGACGGACTATGGCTACACCTTC	CASSLGQGTDYGYTF
NA	NA	TRBV2	TRBJ2-2	TGTGCCAGCAAGTATTCCGGGGAGCTGTTTTTT	CASKYSGELFF
once	TRBD1	TRBV19	TRBJ2-3	TGTGCCAGTAGTATGCCGGGACAGTTAAGACCGCAGTATTTT	CASSMPGQLRPQYF
NA	NA	TRBV9	TRBJ1-3	TGTGCCAGCGGAAGGGGCTCTCGGTCTGGAAACACCATATATTTT	CASGRGSRSGNTIYF
NA	TRBD1	TRBV2	TRBJ2-3	TGTGCCAGCAGCGGACAGGGGTCGACAGATACGCAGTATTTT	CASSGQGSTDTQYF
NA	NA	TRBV4-1	TRBJ2-1	TGCGCCAGCAGCCAAGTTACGAATGAGCAGTTCTTC	CASSQVTNEQFF
once	NA	TRBV11-3	TRBJ1-4	TGTGCCAGCAGCTTGCGGACTAATGAAAAACTGTTTTTT	CASSLRTNEKLFF
NA	TRBD1	TRBV30	TRBJ2-1	TGTGCCTGGAGTGTCGAGGGGGCGAGAGATGAGCAGTTCTTC	CAWSVEGARDEQFF
NA	NA	TRBV27	TRBJ2-1	TGTGCCAGCAGTTTACCGCAAACGGGCGAGCAGTTCTTC	CASSLPQTGEQFF